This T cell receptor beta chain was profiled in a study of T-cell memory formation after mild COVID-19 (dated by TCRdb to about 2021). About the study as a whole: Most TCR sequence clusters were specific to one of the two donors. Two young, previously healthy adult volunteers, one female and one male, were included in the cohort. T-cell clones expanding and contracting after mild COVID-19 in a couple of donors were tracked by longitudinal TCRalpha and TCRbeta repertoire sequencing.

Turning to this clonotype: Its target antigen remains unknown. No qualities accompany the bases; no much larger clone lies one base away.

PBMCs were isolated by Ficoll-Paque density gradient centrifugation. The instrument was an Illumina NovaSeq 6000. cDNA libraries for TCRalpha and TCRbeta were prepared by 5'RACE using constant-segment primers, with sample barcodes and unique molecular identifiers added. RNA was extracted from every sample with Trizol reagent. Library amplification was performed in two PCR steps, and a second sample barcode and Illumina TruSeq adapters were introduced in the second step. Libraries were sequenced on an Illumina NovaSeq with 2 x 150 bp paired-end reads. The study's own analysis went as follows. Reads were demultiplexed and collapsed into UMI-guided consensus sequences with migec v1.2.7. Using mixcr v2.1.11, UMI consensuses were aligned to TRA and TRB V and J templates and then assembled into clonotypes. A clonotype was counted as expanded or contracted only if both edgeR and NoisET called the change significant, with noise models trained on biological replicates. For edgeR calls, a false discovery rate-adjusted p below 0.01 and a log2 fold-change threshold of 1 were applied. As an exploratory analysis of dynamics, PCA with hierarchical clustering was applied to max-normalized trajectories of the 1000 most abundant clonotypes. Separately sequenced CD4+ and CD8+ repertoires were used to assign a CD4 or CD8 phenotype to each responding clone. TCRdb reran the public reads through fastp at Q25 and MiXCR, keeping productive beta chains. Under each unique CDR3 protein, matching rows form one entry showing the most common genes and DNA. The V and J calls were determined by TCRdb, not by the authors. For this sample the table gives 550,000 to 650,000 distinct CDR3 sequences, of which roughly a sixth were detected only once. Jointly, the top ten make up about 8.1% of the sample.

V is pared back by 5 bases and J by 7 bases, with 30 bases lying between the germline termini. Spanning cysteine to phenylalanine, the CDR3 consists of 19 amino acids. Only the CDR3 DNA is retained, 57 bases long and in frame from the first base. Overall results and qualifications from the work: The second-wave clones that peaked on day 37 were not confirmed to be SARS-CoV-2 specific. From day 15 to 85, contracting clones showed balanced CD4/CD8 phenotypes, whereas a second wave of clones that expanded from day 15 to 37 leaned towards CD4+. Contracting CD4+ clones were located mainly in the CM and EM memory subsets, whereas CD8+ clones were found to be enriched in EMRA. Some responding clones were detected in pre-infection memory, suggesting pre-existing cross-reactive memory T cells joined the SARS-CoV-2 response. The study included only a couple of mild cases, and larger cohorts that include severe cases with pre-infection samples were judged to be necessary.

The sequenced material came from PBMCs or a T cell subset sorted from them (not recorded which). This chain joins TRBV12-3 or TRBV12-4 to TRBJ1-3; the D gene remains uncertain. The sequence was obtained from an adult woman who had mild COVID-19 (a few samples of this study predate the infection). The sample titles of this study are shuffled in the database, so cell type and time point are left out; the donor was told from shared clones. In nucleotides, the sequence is TGTGCCAGCAGTCTCCCTTTTCCATTTAGCGAACCCCGGGCCAACACCATATATTTT. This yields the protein CASSLPFPFSEPRANTIYF.